The 24 T cell receptor beta chains presented below share a single source sample, sequenced in a study of blood T cell repertoires in COVID-19. Produced via immunoSEQ multiplex PCR; TCRdb's table is partial and in-frame only. The table shows around 70,000 clones, with approximately 80% occurring only once. Sequences were obtained from peripheral blood. The receptors were sampled from a man aged 45-60 years with COVID-19, enrolled during active disease.

The gene calls are TRBV6-5 and TRBJ2-7, with D maybe TRBD2 (7 bases). Looked up from germline, CDR1 is MNHEY and CDR2 is SVGAGI. The ends were cut back, 5 bases at V and 9 bases at J, with 17 bases in the middle. The CDR3 runs to 13 residues. The CDR3 DNA sequence: TGTGCCAGCAGTAATCCTTCGGGGGGCTCGCAGTACTTC. Translation: CASSNPSGGSQYF.

This clone showed up just once. The chain has TRBV4-3 and TRBJ1-1; TRBD1 matches 10 bases. The germline CDR1 and CDR2 sequences are LGHNA and YSLEER. CDR3 size: 14 residues. The trim removed 5 bases at V and 4 bases at J, leaving 4 bases unmatched. As DNA, the CDR3 is TGCGCCAGCAGCTTCCGGACAGGGGGCACTGAAGCTTTCTTT. Its translation is CASSFRTGGTEAFF.

This clone was seen only a few times. This chain connects TRBV7-2 to TRBJ2-1; 8 nucleotides match TRBD1. The CDR3 totals 15 residues. The germline CDR1 and CDR2 sequences are SGHTA and FQGNSA. The V and J ends lost 4 bases and 8 bases, in that order; junction bases with no gene match: 10. CDR3 protein: CASSYGAGGYDEQFF. CDR3 bases: TGTGCCAGCAGCTACGGCGCAGGGGGCTATGATGAGCAGTTCTTC.

The J gene is TRBJ2-4, the V gene TRBV27; D remains ambiguous. The V gene's germline CDR1 is MNHEY and CDR2 SMNVEV (reference sequence). V lost 9 bases, J lost 8 bases, and 20 bases lay in between. The CDR3 is made up of 14 amino acids. CDR3 protein: CASTSRKDVDIQYF. Written as DNA, the CDR3 is TGTGCCAGTACGTCGCGGAAGGATGTGGACATTCAGTACTTC.

This clone is a singleton in its sample. The rearrangement uses TRBV7-2 and TRBJ2-1; 11 bases agree with TRBD2. CDR1 is SGHTA, CDR2 FQGNSA, per germline. V shed 5 bases and J 5 bases; nucleotides not matched to a gene: 2. The CDR3 is 14 residues long. CDR3 in amino acids: CASSQGLADNEQFF. The CDR3 DNA reads TGTGCCAGCAGCCAGGGACTAGCGGACAATGAGCAGTTCTTC.

This chain connects TRBV20-1 to TRBJ2-5; no reliable D call. The V end was cut by 6 bases, the J end by 1 base, with 6 bases between. CDR1 and CDR2 (germline): DFQATT, SNEGSKA (reference sequence). The CDR3 runs 11 residues. The CDR3 nucleotides read TGCAGTGCCGCAGGCCAAGAGACCCAGTACTTC. Translating it yields CSAAGQETQYF.

J is TRBJ1-5 and V is TRBV19; D gene uncertain. V was shortened by 0 bases and J by 4 bases, with 10 bases between the two germline ends. CDR3 length: 15 amino acids. Germline lookup yields CDR1 LNHDA and CDR2 SQIVND (reference sequence). The CDR3 bases are TGTGCCAGTAGTATAGATAAGGGAGGGAATCAGCCCCAGCATTTT. Residues: CASSIDKGGNQPQHF.

V usage is TRBV28 and J usage is TRBJ2-5; TRBD1 matches at 8 bases. V shed 6 bases and J 2 bases; nucleotides not matched to a gene: 5. Germline V gene sequence: CDR1 MDHEN, CDR2 SYDVKM. This CDR3 has 14 amino acids. CDR3 coding DNA: TGTGCCAGCAGCGAGGGGACAGGACAAGAGACCCAGTACTTC. Translated, it gives CASSEGTGQETQYF.

The count of this clone is one. The rearrangement joins TRBV29-1 to TRBJ2-7; a weak D match, TRBD2 (5 bases). The V gene lost 2 bases and the J gene lost 3 bases, with 11 bases spanning the gap. CDR1 and CDR2 (germline): SQVTM, ANQGSEA. The CDR3 contains 13 residues. CDR3 amino acids: CSVEFVGVYEQYF. In nucleotides, the CDR3 is TGCAGCGTTGAATTCGTCGGGGTCTACGAGCAGTACTTC.

This chain joins TRBV30 and TRBJ2-5, with 7 bases fitting TRBD1. V lost 3 bases and J lost 2; bases outside the gene matches: 6. This CDR3 spans 14 amino acids. Per the germline V gene, CDR1 is GTSNPN and CDR2 is SVGIG (reference sequence). CDR3 region: CAWSHRDRQETQYF. The CDR3 DNA follows: TGTGCCTGGAGCCACCGGGACAGACAAGAGACCCAGTACTTC.

The V gene is TRBV4-3, the J gene TRBJ2-7; 7 bases are shared with TRBD2. This CDR3 region has 18 residues. Germline values: CDR1 LGHNA, CDR2 YSLEER. J was trimmed by 3 bases and V by 0 bases; bases with no gene match: 14. CDR3 nucleotide sequence: TGCGCCAGCAGCCAAGATAGAGCAATAGCGGGCCTCAACTACGAGCAGTACTTC. This sequence encodes CASSQDRAIAGLNYEQYF.

The genes are TRBV6-5 and TRBJ2-7, with 9 bases that match TRBD1. CDR1 is MNHEY, CDR2 SVGAGI, per germline. The V gene end was trimmed by 1 base and the J gene end by 6 bases; junction bases not matched to a gene: 7. The CDR3 length is 15 residues. This CDR3 is CASSYLTGGLSEQYF. CDR3 bases: TGTGCCAGCAGTTACTTGACAGGGGGTCTCTCCGAGCAGTACTTC.

CDR3 bases: TGCGCCAGCGGACAGGGAGAGACCCAGTACTTC. Protein: CASGQGETQYF. The chain carries TRBV10-2 and TRBJ2-5; the match to TRBD1 covers 8 bases. The trim removed 8 bases at V and 4 bases at J, leaving 0 bases unmatched. The germline V gene encodes CDR1 WSHSY and CDR2 SAAADI. CDR3 size: 11 residues.

The V call is TRBV28, the J call TRBJ2-7; TRBD1 is a possible D gene (6 bases). The CDR3 contains 14 residues. Per the germline V gene, CDR1 is MDHEN and CDR2 is SYDVKM. Trimming took off 6 bases at V and 0 bases at J, with 12 bases between the two ends. The CDR3 DNA reads as TGTGCCAGCAGCCTAGGGACATTCTCCTACGAGCAGTACTTC. As protein: CASSLGTFSYEQYF.

The V gene is TRBV5-6, the J gene TRBJ2-3; 10 bases align to TRBD1. The CDR3 is 15 amino acids. From germline, CDR1 is SGHDT and CDR2 YYEEEE. J was trimmed by 4 bases and V by 6 bases; bases with no gene match: 8. The CDR3 sequence is CASTEGTGAPDTQYF. The CDR3 bases are TGTGCCAGCACCGAGGGGACAGGGGCACCAGATACGCAGTATTTT.

The chain recombines TRBV11-2 with TRBJ1-5; 7 positions match TRBD1. The CDR3 contains 14 residues. V shed 5 bases, J shed 4 bases, and the junction held 5 bases outside the gene matches. CDR1 SGHAT and CDR2 FQNNGV come from the germline V gene. CDR3 residues: CASSEQGRNQPQHF. The CDR3 DNA follows: TGTGCCAGCAGCGAACAGGGGCGGAATCAGCCCCAGCATTTT.

This clone was counted once. This sequence joins TRBV28 and TRBJ2-5, with unresolved D. The CDR3 is 13 amino acids. Germline CDR1 reads MDHEN; CDR2 reads SYDVKM. The V end was cut by 5 bases, the J end by 5 bases, with 12 bases between. The CDR3 DNA reads TGTGCCAGCAGTCGCCCCCCCCGGGAGACCCAGTACTTC. It is translated as CASSRPPRETQYF.

Worth noting for this clone: A read error may account for a junction end that differs from germline. The V call is TRBV4-1, the J call TRBJ1-6; 8 nucleotides align to TRBD1. This CDR3 contains 18 residues. Germline V gene data show CDR1 as MGHRA and CDR2 as YSYEKL. CDR3 in DNA: TGCGCCAGCAGCCAAGAGGCGAGGCAGGGGGCCTACAATTCACCCCTCCACTTT. Its protein product is CASSQEARQGAYNSPLHF.

The rearrangement joins TRBV30 to TRBJ1-2; D is possibly TRBD1 (6 bases). Trimming took off 1 base at V and 6 bases at J, with 18 bases between the two ends. The CDR3 contains 15 residues. Germline CDR1 GTSNPN, CDR2 SVGIG (reference sequence). The CDR3 DNA sequence: TGTGCCTGGAGTGAGACGGGGGGCGCGGTGGATGGCTACACCTTC. Its translation is CAWSETGGAVDGYTF.

The chain is built from TRBV5-1 and TRBJ2-1; maybe TRBD1 (7 bases). CDR1 is SGHRS and CDR2 is YFSETQ in the germline V gene. The CDR3 has 18 residues. V shed 2 bases and J shed 6 bases, with 24 bases lying between them. CDR3 in DNA: TGCGCCAGCAGCTTACTCCCGGACAGGACCCTGGGGGGCAATGAGCAGTTCTTC. This sequence encodes CASSLLPDRTLGGNEQFF.

This clone was counted once. The CDR3 region is CASSRGDNEKLFF. In nucleotides, the CDR3 is TGTGCCAGCAGTCGCGGGGATAATGAAAAACTGTTTTTT. The chain joins TRBV12-3 or TRBV12-4 to TRBJ1-4; D gene uncertain. The CDR3 totals 13 residues. V was cut by 5 bases and J by 4 bases, with 8 bases left in between.

The chain has TRBV14 and TRBJ2-7; 9 bases are shared with TRBD1. Germline values: CDR1 SGHDN, CDR2 FVKESK. J was trimmed by 5 bases and V by 2 bases; bases with no gene match: 13. The CDR3 spans 17 residues. The CDR3 DNA sequence: TGTGCCAGCAGCCAAAAACCCCCCACAGGGGGCTCAGACGAGCAGTACTTC. Encoded protein: CASSQKPPTGGSDEQYF. The whole variable domain, remainder taken from reference TRBV14 and TRBJ2-7, is EAGVTQFPSHSVIEKGQTVTLRCDPISGHDNLYWYRRVMGKEIKFLLHFVKESKQDESGMPNNRFLAERTGGTYSTLKVQPAELEDSGVYFCASSQKPPTGGSDEQYFGPGTRLTVT.

This chain joins TRBV9 and TRBJ2-5; 7 nucleotides align to TRBD1. The CDR3 has 13 residues. Germline V CDR1 and CDR2: SGDLS, YYNGEE. V was pared by 4 bases and J by 4 bases, with 4 bases of the junction left unmatched. The CDR3 here is CASSTGAGETQYF. CDR3 nucleotide sequence: TGTGCCAGCAGCACAGGGGCTGGAGAGACCCAGTACTTC.

The chain carries TRBV18 and TRBJ2-1; 9 bases line up with TRBD2. The V gene's germline CDR1 is KGHSH and CDR2 LQKENI. There are 14 residues in the CDR3. Unmatched junction bases numbered 5, after V lost 2 bases and J lost 9 bases. CDR3 region: CASSPVRAGGEQFF. The CDR3, as DNA: TGTGCCAGCTCACCAGTTCGAGCGGGAGGTGAGCAGTTCTTC.